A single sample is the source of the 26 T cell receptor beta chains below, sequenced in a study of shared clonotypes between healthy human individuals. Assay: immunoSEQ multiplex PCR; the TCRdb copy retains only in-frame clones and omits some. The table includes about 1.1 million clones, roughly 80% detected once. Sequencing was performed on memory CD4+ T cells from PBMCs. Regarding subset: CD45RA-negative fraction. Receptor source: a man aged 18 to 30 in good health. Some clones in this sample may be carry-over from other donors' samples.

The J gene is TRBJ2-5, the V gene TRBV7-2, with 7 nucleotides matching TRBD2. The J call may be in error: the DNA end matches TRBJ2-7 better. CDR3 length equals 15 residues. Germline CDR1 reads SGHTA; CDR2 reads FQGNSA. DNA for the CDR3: TGTGCCAGCAGCTTAGGGGGCGGGAGTTCTGTCGAGCAGTACTTC. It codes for CASSLGGGSSVEQYF.

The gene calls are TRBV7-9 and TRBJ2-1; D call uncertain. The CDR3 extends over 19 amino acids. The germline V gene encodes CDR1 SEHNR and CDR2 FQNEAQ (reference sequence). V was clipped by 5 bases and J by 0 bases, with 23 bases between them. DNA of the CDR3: TGTGCCAGCAGCCCGGAAACGGTACTATCTGTATTCTCCTACAATGAGCAGTTCTTC. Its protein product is CASSPETVLSVFSYNEQFF.

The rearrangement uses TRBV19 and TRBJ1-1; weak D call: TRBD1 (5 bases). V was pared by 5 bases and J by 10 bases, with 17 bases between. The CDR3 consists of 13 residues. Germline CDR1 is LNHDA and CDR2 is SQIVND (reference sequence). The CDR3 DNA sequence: TGTGCCAGTAGTCCCTGGGGAGCTCAGGGAGCTTTCTTT. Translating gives CASSPWGAQGAFF.

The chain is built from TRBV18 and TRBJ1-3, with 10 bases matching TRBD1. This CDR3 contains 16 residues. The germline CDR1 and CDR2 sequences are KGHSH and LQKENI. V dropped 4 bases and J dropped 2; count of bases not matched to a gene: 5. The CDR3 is CASSRDRGRPGNTIYF. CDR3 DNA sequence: TGTGCCAGCTCACGCGACAGGGGGCGACCTGGAAACACCATATATTTT.

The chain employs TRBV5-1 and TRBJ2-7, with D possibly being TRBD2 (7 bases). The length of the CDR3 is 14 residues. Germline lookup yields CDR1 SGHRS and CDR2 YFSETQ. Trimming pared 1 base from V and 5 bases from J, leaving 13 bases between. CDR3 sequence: CASSLKGGRDEQYF. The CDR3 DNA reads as TGCGCCAGCAGCTTGAAAGGGGGGAGGGACGAGCAGTACTTC.

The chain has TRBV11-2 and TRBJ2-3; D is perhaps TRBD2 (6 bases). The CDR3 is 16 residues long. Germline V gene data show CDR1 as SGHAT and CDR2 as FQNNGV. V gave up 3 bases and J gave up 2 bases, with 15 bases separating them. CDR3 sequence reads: CASSFRGRTYTDTQYF. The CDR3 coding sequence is TGTGCCAGCAGCTTTCGGGGGAGGACCTACACAGATACGCAGTATTTT.

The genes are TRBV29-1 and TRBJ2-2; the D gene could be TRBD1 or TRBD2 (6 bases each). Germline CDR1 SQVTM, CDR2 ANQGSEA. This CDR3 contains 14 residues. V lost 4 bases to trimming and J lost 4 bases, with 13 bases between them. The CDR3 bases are TGCAGCGTTGGGTGGGGGGCGAGCACCGGGGAGCTGTTTTTT. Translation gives CSVGWGASTGELFF.

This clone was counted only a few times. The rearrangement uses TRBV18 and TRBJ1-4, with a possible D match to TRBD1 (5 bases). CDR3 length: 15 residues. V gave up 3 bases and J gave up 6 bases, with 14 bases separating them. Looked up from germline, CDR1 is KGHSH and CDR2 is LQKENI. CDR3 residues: CASSPSGGWDEKLFF. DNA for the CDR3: TGTGCCAGCTCACCGTCGGGGGGTTGGGATGAAAAACTGTTTTTT. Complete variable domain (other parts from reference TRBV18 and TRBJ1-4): NAGVMQNPRHLVRRRGQEARLRCSPMKGHSHVYWYRQLPEEGLKFMVYLQKENIIDESGMPKERFSAEFPKEGPSILRIQQVVRGDSAAYFCASSPSGGWDEKLFFGSGTQLSVL.

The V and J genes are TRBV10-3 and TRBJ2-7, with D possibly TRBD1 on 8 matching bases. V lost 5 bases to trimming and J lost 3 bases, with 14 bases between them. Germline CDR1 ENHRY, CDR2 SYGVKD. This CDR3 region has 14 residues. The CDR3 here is CAISLQGGDYEQYF. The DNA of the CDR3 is TGTGCCATCAGTTTACAGGGGGGGGACTACGAGCAGTACTTC.

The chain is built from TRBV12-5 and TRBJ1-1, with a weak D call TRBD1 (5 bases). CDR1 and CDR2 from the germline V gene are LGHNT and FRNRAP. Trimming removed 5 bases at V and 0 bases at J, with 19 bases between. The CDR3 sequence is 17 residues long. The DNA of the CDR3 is TGTGCTAGTGGTCTTTTCCGTTGGGGCAGTCTGAACACTGAAGCTTTCTTT. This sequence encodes CASGLFRWGSLNTEAFF.

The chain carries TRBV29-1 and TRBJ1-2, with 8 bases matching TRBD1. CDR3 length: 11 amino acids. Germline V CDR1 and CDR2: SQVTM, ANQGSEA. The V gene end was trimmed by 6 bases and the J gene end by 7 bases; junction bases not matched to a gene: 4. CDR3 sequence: CSVTDRVGYTF. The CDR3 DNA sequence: TGCAGCGTCACGGACAGGGTTGGCTACACCTTC. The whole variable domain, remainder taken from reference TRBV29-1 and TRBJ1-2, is SAVISQKPSRDICQRGTSLTIQCQVDSQVTMMFWYRQQPGQSLTLIATANQGSEATYESGFVIDKFPISRPNLTFSTLTVSNMSPEDSSIYLCSVTDRVGYTFGSGTRLTVV.

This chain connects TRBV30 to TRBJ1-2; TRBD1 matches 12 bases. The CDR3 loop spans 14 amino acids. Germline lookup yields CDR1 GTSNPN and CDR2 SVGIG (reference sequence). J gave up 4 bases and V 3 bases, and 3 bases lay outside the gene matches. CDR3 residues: CAWRGTGGRYGYTF. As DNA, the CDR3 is TGTGCCTGGAGGGGGACAGGGGGCCGCTATGGCTACACCTTC.

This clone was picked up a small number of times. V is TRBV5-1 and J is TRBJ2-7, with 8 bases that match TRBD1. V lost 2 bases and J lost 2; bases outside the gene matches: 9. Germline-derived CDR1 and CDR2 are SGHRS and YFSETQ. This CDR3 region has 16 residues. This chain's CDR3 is CASSFKRDRGPYEQYF. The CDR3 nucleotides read TGCGCCAGCAGCTTTAAAAGAGACAGGGGTCCCTACGAGCAGTACTTC.

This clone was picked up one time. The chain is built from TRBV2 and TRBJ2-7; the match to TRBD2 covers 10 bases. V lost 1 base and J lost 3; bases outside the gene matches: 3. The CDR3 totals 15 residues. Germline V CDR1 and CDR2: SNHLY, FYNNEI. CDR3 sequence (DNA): TGTGCCAGCAGTGAAGTAGCGGGAGGAGTCTACGAGCAGTACTTC. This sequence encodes CASSEVAGGVYEQYF.

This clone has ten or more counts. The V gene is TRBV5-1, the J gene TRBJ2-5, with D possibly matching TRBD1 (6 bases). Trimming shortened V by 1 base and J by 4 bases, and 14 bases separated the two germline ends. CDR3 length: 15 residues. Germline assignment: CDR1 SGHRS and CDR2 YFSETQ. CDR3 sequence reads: CASSLTGNQAETQYF. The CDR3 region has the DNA TGCGCCAGCAGCTTGACAGGGAACCAGGCAGAGACCCAGTACTTC.

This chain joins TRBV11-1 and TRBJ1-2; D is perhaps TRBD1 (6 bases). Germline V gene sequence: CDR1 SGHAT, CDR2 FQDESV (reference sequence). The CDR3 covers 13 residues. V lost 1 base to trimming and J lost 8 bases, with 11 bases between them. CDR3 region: CASSLEGGLGYTF. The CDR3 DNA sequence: TGTGCCAGCAGCTTAGAGGGGGGTTTAGGCTACACCTTC.

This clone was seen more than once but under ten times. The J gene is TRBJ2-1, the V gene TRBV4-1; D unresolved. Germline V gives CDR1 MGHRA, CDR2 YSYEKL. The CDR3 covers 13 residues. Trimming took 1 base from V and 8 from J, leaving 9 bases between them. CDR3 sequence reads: CASSQVGVDEQFF. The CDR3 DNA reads TGCGCCAGCAGCCAAGTAGGTGTGGATGAGCAGTTCTTC.

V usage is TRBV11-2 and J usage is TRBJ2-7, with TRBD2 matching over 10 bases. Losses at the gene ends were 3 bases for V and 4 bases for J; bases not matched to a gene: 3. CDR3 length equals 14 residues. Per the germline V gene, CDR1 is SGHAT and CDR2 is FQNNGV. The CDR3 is CASSFRAGGYEQYF. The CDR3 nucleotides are TGTGCCAGCAGCTTCCGAGCGGGAGGGTACGAGCAGTACTTC.

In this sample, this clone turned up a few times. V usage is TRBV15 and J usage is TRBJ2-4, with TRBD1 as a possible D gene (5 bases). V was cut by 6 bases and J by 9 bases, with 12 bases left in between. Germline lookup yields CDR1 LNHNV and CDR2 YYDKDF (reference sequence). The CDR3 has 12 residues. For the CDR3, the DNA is TGTGCCACCAGTCCAGGGAAGGGCATTCAGTACTTC. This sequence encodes CATSPGKGIQYF.

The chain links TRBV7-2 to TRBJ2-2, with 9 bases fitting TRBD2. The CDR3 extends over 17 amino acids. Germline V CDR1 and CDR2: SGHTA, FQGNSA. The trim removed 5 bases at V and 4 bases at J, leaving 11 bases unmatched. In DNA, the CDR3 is TGTGCCAGCAGCCCCCGTAGCGGGAGTTGGGGCACCGGGGAGCTGTTTTTT. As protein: CASSPRSGSWGTGELFF.

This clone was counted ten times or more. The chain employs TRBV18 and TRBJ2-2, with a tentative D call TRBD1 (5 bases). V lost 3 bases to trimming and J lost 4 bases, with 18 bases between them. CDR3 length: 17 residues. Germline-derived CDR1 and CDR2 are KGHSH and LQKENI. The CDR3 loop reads CASSPDILDFGTGELFF. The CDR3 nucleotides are TGTGCCAGCTCACCGGACATCTTAGACTTTGGCACCGGGGAGCTGTTTTTT.

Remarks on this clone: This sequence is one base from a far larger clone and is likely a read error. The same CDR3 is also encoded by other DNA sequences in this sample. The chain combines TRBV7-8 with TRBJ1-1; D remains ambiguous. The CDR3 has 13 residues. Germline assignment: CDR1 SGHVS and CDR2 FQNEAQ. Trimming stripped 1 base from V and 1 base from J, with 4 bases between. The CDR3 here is CASSLDRNTEAFF. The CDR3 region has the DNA TGTGCCAGCAGCTTAGACAGGAACACTGAAGCTTTCTTT.

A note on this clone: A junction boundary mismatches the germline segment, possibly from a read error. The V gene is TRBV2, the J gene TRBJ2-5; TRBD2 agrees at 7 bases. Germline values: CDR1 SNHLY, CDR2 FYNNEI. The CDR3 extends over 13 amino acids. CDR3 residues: CASSGLALLGSDF. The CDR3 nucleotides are TGTGCCAGCAGTGGACTAGCCCTTCTTGGGTCGGACTTC.

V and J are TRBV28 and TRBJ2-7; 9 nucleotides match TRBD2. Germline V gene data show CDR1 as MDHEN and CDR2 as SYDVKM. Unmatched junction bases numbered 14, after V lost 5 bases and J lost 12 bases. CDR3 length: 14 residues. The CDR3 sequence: CASSPSTSGIVAYF. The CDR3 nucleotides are TGTGCCAGCAGTCCCTCGACTAGCGGTATCGTTGCGTACTTC.

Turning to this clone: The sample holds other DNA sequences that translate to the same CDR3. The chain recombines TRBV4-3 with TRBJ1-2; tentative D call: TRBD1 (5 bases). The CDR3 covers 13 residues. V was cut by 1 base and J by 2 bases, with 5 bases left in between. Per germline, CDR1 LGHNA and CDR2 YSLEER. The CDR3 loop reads CASSQGQNYGYTF. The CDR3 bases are TGCGCCAGCAGCCAAGGACAGAACTATGGCTACACCTTC.

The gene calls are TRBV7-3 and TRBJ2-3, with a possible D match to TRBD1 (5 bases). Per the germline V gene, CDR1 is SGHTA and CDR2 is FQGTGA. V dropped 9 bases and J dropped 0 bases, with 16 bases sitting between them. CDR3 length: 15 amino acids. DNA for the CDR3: TGTGCCAGTTCCGCAGGGATCGGAAGCACAGATACGCAGTATTTT. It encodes CASSAGIGSTDTQYF.